These 28 T cell receptor beta chains came from one sample sequenced in a study of T cell responses to AZD1222 COVID-19 vaccine. Measured with immunoSEQ multiplex PCR; TCRdb has only the in-frame clones, and not every one. The sample contains over 120,000 clones, 85% to 90% of which appear only once. Sequencing used peripheral blood, obtained 28 days after the second AZD1222 dose. These receptors were obtained from an adult who received the AZD1222 COVID-19 vaccine.

Only one count was recorded for this clone. The chain combines TRBV6-1 with TRBJ1-5; no firm D call. The ends were cut back, 1 base at V and 3 bases at J, with 13 bases in the middle. The CDR3 spans 16 residues. From germline, CDR1 is MNHNS and CDR2 SASEGT. This CDR3 is CASSEEGFGFNQPQHF. The CDR3 DNA follows: TGTGCCAGCAGTGAAGAAGGGTTTGGGTTCAATCAGCCCCAGCATTTT.

This clone was found a few times. The J gene is TRBJ2-1, the V gene TRBV5-1; D ambiguous. The germline gives CDR1 SGHRS, CDR2 YFSETQ. The length of the CDR3 is 13 residues. Trimming took off 0 bases at V and 5 bases at J, with 6 bases between the two ends. This chain's CDR3 is CASSLGLNNEQFF. The CDR3 DNA follows: TGCGCCAGCAGCTTGGGGCTGAACAATGAGCAGTTCTTC.

The chain couples TRBV4-2 to TRBJ2-1, with unresolved D. Trimming shortened V by 6 bases and J by 7 bases, and 16 bases separated the two germline ends. Germline V CDR1 and CDR2: LGHNA, YNFKEQ. This CDR3 region has 14 residues. The DNA for the CDR3 is TGTGCCAGCAGATTGGTAGGATCCGGGAATGAGCAGTTCTTC. It specifies CASRLVGSGNEQFF.

This chain uses TRBV30 with TRBJ1-3; D is unclear. Per the germline V gene, CDR1 is GTSNPN and CDR2 is SVGIG (reference sequence). This CDR3 has 14 amino acids. V was cut by 2 bases and J by 3 bases, with 11 bases left in between. CDR3 protein: CAWSRSLLGNTIYF. The CDR3 region has the DNA TGTGCCTGGAGTAGGAGTCTACTTGGAAACACCATATATTTT.

This clone came up once. V and J are TRBV2 and TRBJ2-2; D uncertain. CDR3 length: 13 amino acids. V shed 5 bases and J shed 0 bases, with 4 bases lying between them. Looked up from germline, CDR1 is SNHLY and CDR2 is FYNNEI. The DNA of the CDR3 is TGTGCCAGCAGTCCTGCGAACACCGGGGAGCTGTTTTTT. It translates to CASSPANTGELFF. Together with reference TRBV2 and TRBJ2-2, the CDR3 gives the full variable domain: EPEVTQTPSHQVTQMGQEVILRCVPISNHLYFYWYRQILGQKVEFLVSFYNNEISEKSEIFDDQFSVERPDGSNFTLKIRSTKLEDSAMYFCASSPANTGELFFGEGSRLTVL.

This CDR3 is CASSPGMNQPQHF. The CDR3 DNA reads TGTGCCAGCAGCCCAGGGATGAATCAGCCCCAGCATTTT. This sequence joins TRBV27 and TRBJ1-5; D is possibly TRBD1 (5 bases). Germline CDR1 is MNHEY and CDR2 is SMNVEV (reference sequence). The CDR3 loop spans 13 amino acids. Trimming cost V 6 bases and J 4 bases, with 10 bases left between them.

Here the CDR3 reads CASGWADTEAFF. Written as DNA, the CDR3 is TGTGCCAGCGGGTGGGCGGACACTGAAGCTTTCTTT. This chain joins TRBV6-5 and TRBJ1-1; D remains ambiguous. This CDR3 is built from 12 residues. Germline V gives CDR1 MNHEY, CDR2 SVGAGI. Trimming removed 8 bases at V and 3 bases at J, with 10 bases between.

This chain joins TRBV5-1 and TRBJ1-2; 7 nucleotides agree with TRBD1. V lost 0 bases to trimming and J lost 4 bases; unmatched junction nucleotides: 9. Germline values: CDR1 SGHRS, CDR2 YFSETQ. The CDR3 is 16 residues long. The CDR3 sequence is CASSLEGQLFGYGYTF. The CDR3 DNA reads TGCGCCAGCAGCTTGGAGGGACAGCTTTTCGGCTATGGCTACACCTTC.

V usage is TRBV5-6 and J usage is TRBJ2-7; 8 bases are shared with TRBD2. CDR3 size: 17 residues. V dropped 4 bases and J dropped 2; count of bases not matched to a gene: 14. Germline-derived CDR1 and CDR2 are SGHDT and YYEEEE. CDR3 sequence reads: CASSGEGGAGETYEQYF. CDR3 DNA: TGTGCCAGCAGCGGGGAGGGGGGAGCGGGAGAGACCTACGAGCAGTACTTC.

The chain employs TRBV6-5 and TRBJ2-3; D may correspond to TRBD1 or TRBD2 (6 bases each). Germline CDR1 and CDR2: MNHEY and SVGAGI. V was clipped by 8 bases and J by 4 bases, with 13 bases between them. This CDR3 has 13 amino acids. CDR3 loop: CASWDGGPDTQYF. The CDR3 nucleotides read TGTGCCAGCTGGGACGGGGGCCCAGATACGCAGTATTTT.

CDR3 nucleotides: TGTGCCAGCAGCAAAATACAGGGGCAGGACGAGCAGTACTTC. It specifies CASSKIQGQDEQYF. The chain carries TRBV11-2 and TRBJ2-7; TRBD1 aligns across 7 bases. CDR1 SGHAT and CDR2 FQNNGV come from the germline V gene. V was pared by 5 bases and J by 5 bases, with 9 bases of the junction left unmatched. CDR3 length equals 14 residues. Combining the CDR3 with reference TRBV11-2 and TRBJ2-7 gives the whole variable domain EAGVAQSPRYKIIEKRQSVAFWCNPISGHATLYWYQQILGQGPKLLIQFQNNGVVDDSQLPKDRFSAERLKGVDSTLKIQPAKLEDSAVYLCASSKIQGQDEQYFGPGTRLTVT.

The chain employs TRBV9 and TRBJ2-1; 11 nucleotides match TRBD1. This CDR3 region has 15 residues. The ends lost 3 bases at V and 8 bases at J; junction bases unmatched: 7. Germline CDR1 SGDLS, CDR2 YYNGEE. DNA of the CDR3: TGTGCCAGCAGCGATGGGACAGGGGGATTCGATGAGCAGTTCTTC. Translating it yields CASSDGTGGFDEQFF.

The CDR3 is CASIRDRGDEQYF. The DNA for the CDR3 is TGTGCCAGCATACGGGACAGGGGGGACGAGCAGTACTTC. The genes are TRBV6-5 and TRBJ2-7; 11 bases map to TRBD1. The trim removed 7 bases at V and 5 bases at J, leaving 4 bases unmatched. Germline CDR1 MNHEY, CDR2 SVGAGI. CDR3 length: 13 amino acids.

V is TRBV10-1 and J is TRBJ2-3; D not resolved. The CDR3 spans 15 residues. Trimming pared 0 bases from V and 5 bases from J, leaving 12 bases between. CDR1 and CDR2 from the germline V gene are WNHNN and SYGVQD (reference sequence). For the CDR3, the DNA is TGCGCCAGCAGTGAGTCGGTACGATGGGGAGATACGCAGTATTTT. It codes for CASSESVRWGDTQYF.

This clone appeared a single time. The chain recombines TRBV5-1 with TRBJ1-5, with a tentative D call TRBD1 (5 bases). Germline V gene sequence: CDR1 SGHRS, CDR2 YFSETQ. The CDR3 has 14 residues. Trimming cost V 0 bases and J 6 bases, with 10 bases left between them. The CDR3, as DNA: TGCGCCAGCAGCTTGGCCGAGGGGTTTCAGCCCCAGCATTTT. Encoded protein: CASSLAEGFQPQHF.

V and J are TRBV5-4 and TRBJ1-2; D not certain. Germline assignment: CDR1 SGHNT and CDR2 YYREEE (reference sequence). The length of the CDR3 is 15 residues. V gave up 0 bases and J gave up 1 base, with 10 bases separating them. The CDR3 DNA is TGTGCCAGCAGCTTGGGACGCGCGATTAACTATGGCTACACCTTC. It codes for CASSLGRAINYGYTF.

J is TRBJ2-1 and V is TRBV9; 15 positions match TRBD2. With V trimmed by 3 bases and J by 1 base, 5 bases remained unmatched. The germline gives CDR1 SGDLS, CDR2 YYNGEE. CDR3 length: 18 amino acids. The CDR3: CASSAGLAGGASYNEQFF. DNA for the CDR3: TGTGCCAGCAGCGCGGGACTAGCGGGGGGAGCATCCTACAATGAGCAGTTCTTC.

The chain is built from TRBV24-1 and TRBJ2-3; 8 positions agree with TRBD2. In germline, CDR1 is KGHDR, CDR2 SFDVKD. The CDR3 is 16 residues long. With V trimmed by 4 bases and J by 1 base, 6 bases remained unmatched. The CDR3 protein is CATSDPSSGRTDTQYF. The CDR3 DNA reads as TGTGCCACCAGTGACCCTTCTAGCGGGCGCACAGATACGCAGTATTTT.

The chain has TRBV12-3 or TRBV12-4 and TRBJ2-1; D ambiguous. Trimming shortened V by 0 bases and J by 6 bases, and 0 bases separated the two germline ends. This CDR3 is 11 amino acids long. Here the CDR3 reads CASSLANEQFF. Here the CDR3 DNA reads TGTGCCAGCAGTTTAGCCAATGAGCAGTTCTTC.

This sequence joins TRBV7-9 and TRBJ1-4; the match to TRBD1 covers 7 bases. This CDR3 comprises 16 residues. With V trimmed by 1 base and J by 6 bases, 8 bases remained unmatched. Germline V gives CDR1 SEHNR, CDR2 FQNEAQ (reference sequence). CDR3 nucleotides: TGTGCCAGCAGCTTAGTTTTGGCAGGGGGACATGAAAAACTGTTTTTT. It specifies CASSLVLAGGHEKLFF.

The gene calls are TRBV15 and TRBJ1-4; D gene unclear. The CDR3 runs 16 residues. Per germline, CDR1 LNHNV and CDR2 YYDKDF (reference sequence). Trimming left V 4 bases short and J 0 bases short, with 12 bases between. The CDR3 DNA reads TGTGCCACCAGCACTAACCGGGCCCCAACTAATGAAAAACTGTTTTTT. Translated, it gives CATSTNRAPTNEKLFF.

The V call is TRBV7-9, the J call TRBJ2-1; D ambiguous. Germline V lookup: CDR1 SEHNR, CDR2 FQNEAQ (reference sequence). The CDR3 is made up of 13 amino acids. Trimming shortened V by 4 bases and J by 8 bases, and 12 bases separated the two germline ends. Written as DNA, the CDR3 is TGTGCCAGCAGCTCCCCTGAGAGCCATGAGCAGTTCTTC. Its translation is CASSSPESHEQFF.

The chain combines TRBV7-2 with TRBJ2-3; D may correspond to TRBD1 or TRBD2 (5 bases each). CDR1 and CDR2 from the germline V gene are SGHTA and FQGNSA. This CDR3 has 19 amino acids. The V end was cut by 6 bases, the J end by 2 bases, with 27 bases between. The CDR3 region is CASRPSGPGWGSFTDTQYF. The CDR3 bases are TGTGCCAGCAGACCCTCTGGGCCGGGGTGGGGGAGTTTCACAGATACGCAGTATTTT.

J is TRBJ2-1 and V is TRBV12-3 or TRBV12-4; D perhaps matches TRBD2 (7 bases). V dropped 5 bases and J dropped 9 bases, with 8 bases sitting between them. The CDR3 length is 11 residues. The CDR3 coding sequence is TGTGCCAGCAGTGGGGGGGCTGAGCAGTTCTTC. It is translated as CASSGGAEQFF.

This chain uses TRBV6-5 with TRBJ2-1; 8 nucleotides line up with TRBD2. Germline CDR1 reads MNHEY; CDR2 reads SVGAGI. The CDR3 sequence is 12 residues long. CDR3 loop: CAAREGVNEQFF. The DNA for the CDR3 is TGTGCGGCCCGGGAGGGGGTCAATGAGCAGTTCTTC.

V is TRBV6-1 and J is TRBJ1-2; D not certain. The germline V gene has CDR1 MNHNS and CDR2 SASEGT. The germline V and J ends were trimmed by 1 base and 7 bases, with 13 bases remaining between them. This CDR3 spans 14 amino acids. CDR3 sequence reads: CASSEVSPFGGYTF. CDR3 in DNA: TGTGCCAGCAGTGAAGTCAGTCCGTTCGGTGGCTACACCTTC.

V gene TRBV11-2 combines with J gene TRBJ2-1; the match to TRBD1 covers 8 bases. J was trimmed by 7 bases and V by 5 bases; bases with no gene match: 7. The CDR3 is 14 residues long. Germline assignment: CDR1 SGHAT and CDR2 FQNNGV. CDR3 bases: TGTGCCAGCAGCCGGACAGGGTCAAAAAATGAGCAGTTCTTC. Protein sequence: CASSRTGSKNEQFF.

The chain carries TRBV6-6 and TRBJ2-3; D is possibly TRBD2 (5 bases). The CDR3 length is 17 residues. From germline, CDR1 is MNHNY and CDR2 SVGAGI (reference sequence). V was cut by 5 bases and J by 5 bases, with 23 bases left in between. The CDR3: CASSPSEGLALVDTQYF. For the CDR3, the DNA is TGTGCCAGCAGTCCGTCCGAGGGCCTAGCCCTTGTAGATACGCAGTATTTT.